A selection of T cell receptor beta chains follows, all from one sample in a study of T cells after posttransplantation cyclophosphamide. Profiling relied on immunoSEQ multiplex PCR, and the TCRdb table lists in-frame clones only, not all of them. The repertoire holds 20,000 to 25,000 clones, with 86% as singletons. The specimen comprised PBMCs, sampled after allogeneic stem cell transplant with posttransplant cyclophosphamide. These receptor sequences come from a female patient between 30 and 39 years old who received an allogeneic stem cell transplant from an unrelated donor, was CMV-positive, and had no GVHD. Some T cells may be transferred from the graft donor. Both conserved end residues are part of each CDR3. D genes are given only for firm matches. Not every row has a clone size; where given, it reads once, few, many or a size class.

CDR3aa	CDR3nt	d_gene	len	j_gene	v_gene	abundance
CASSPPAGRVFSYEQYF	TGTGCCAGCAGCCCACCAGCGGGCAGAGTCTTTTCCTACGAGCAGTACTTC	NA	17	TRBJ2-7	TRBV5-6	NA
CASSYSGSGGYEQYF	TGTGCCAGCAGTTACTCAGGTAGCGGGGGCTACGAGCAGTACTTC	TRBD2	15	TRBJ2-7	TRBV6-5	NA
CASSHRDRPYEQYF	TGTGCCAGCAGCCACCGGGACAGGCCCTACGAGCAGTACTTC	TRBD1	14	TRBJ2-7	TRBV4-2	NA
CASSLGGTNYNEQFF	TGTGCCAGCAGCCTTGGCGGGACGAACTACAATGAGCAGTTCTTC	NA	15	TRBJ2-1	TRBV5-5	NA
CALRGPGNQPQHF	TGTGCCCTTAGGGGGCCTGGCAATCAGCCCCAGCATTTT	TRBD1	13	TRBJ1-5	TRBV6-1	few
CASSLGSGGVSSYNEQFF	TGTGCTAGCAGCTTAGGTAGCGGGGGGGTGAGCTCCTACAATGAGCAGTTCTTC	TRBD2	18	TRBJ2-1	TRBV7-7	NA
CASSLALQGNYGYTF	TGCGCCAGCAGCTTGGCCCTACAGGGGAACTATGGCTACACCTTC	TRBD1	15	TRBJ1-2	TRBV5-1	NA
CASSVGARGGASDTQYF	TGTGCCAGCAGTGTAGGGGCACGGGGGGGGGCATCAGATACGCAGTATTTT	TRBD2	17	TRBJ2-3	TRBV6-1	NA
CASSATGGSTDTQYF	TGTGCCAGCAGCGCGACAGGGGGTAGCACAGATACGCAGTATTTT	TRBD1	15	TRBJ2-3	TRBV7-9	NA
CSATGGNTIYF	TGCAGTGCGACTGGTGGAAACACCATATATTTT	NA	11	TRBJ1-3	TRBV20-1	NA
CASSSRTRSYADTQYF	TGTGCCAGCAGCTCCCGGACTAGAAGTTACGCAGATACGCAGTATTTT	TRBD2	16	TRBJ2-3	TRBV11-3	NA
CARSGTEDRGRGNTEAFF	TGTGCCAGAAGCGGGACGGAGGACAGGGGAAGGGGAAACACTGAAGCTTTCTTT	TRBD1	18	TRBJ1-1	TRBV5-3	few
CASSRLRDTGELFF	TGTGCCAGCTCCCGGTTGAGGGACACCGGGGAGCTGTTTTTT	NA	14	TRBJ2-2	TRBV7-2	NA
CASSLAGASSYNSPLHF	TGTGCCAGCAGCCTAGCGGGGGCGAGCTCCTATAATTCACCCCTCCACTTT	NA	17	TRBJ1-6	TRBV7-8	NA
CASGQFSSYNEQFF	TGTGCCAGCGGACAGTTTAGCTCCTACAATGAGCAGTTCTTC	NA	14	TRBJ2-1	TRBV19	NA
CASSSVVGQGTDTQYF	TGTGCCAGCAGTTCAGTCGTCGGACAGGGAACAGATACGCAGTATTTT	TRBD1	16	TRBJ2-3	TRBV27	NA
CASSQVSSGGSRGELFF	TGCGCCAGCAGCCAAGTTTCCAGCGGGGGGAGCCGCGGGGAGCTGTTTTTT	TRBD2	17	TRBJ2-2	TRBV4-1	NA
CASSPHLGQGYEQYF	TGTGCCAGCAGCCCTCATTTGGGACAGGGCTACGAGCAGTACTTC	TRBD1	15	TRBJ2-7	TRBV27	NA
CASSVSQPPGNEQFF	TGTGCCAGCAGCGTATCGCAACCCCCAGGGAATGAGCAGTTCTTC	NA	15	TRBJ2-1	TRBV9	NA
CAWSVRGNQPQHF	TGTGCCTGGAGTGTAAGAGGTAATCAGCCCCAGCATTTT	NA	13	TRBJ1-5	TRBV30	NA
CASSEGETEAFF	TGTGCCAGCAGTGAAGGGGAAACTGAAGCTTTCTTT	NA	12	TRBJ1-1	TRBV6-5	NA
CASSVAGGSTDTQYF	TGCGCCAGCAGTGTAGCGGGGGGGAGCACAGATACGCAGTATTTT	TRBD2	15	TRBJ2-3	TRBV5-1	NA
CASSEGQRIYGYTF	TGTGCCAGCAGTGAAGGGCAACGGATCTATGGCTACACCTTC	NA	14	TRBJ1-2	TRBV25-1	NA
CASSLAPYQPQHF	TGCGCCAGCAGCTTGGCCCCCTATCAGCCCCAGCATTTT	NA	13	TRBJ1-5	TRBV5-1	once